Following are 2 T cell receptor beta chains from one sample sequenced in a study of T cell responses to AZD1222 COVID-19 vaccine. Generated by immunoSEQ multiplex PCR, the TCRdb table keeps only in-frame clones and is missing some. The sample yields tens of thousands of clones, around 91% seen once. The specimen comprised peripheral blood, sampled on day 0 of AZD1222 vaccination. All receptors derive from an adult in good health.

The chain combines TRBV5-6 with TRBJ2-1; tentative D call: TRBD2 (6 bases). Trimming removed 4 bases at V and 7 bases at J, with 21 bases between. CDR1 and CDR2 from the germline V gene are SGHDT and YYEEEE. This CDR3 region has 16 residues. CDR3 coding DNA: TGTGCCAGCAGCCTCTTAACCGGGACTGGAAGGAATGAGCAGTTCTTC. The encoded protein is CASSLLTGTGRNEQFF.

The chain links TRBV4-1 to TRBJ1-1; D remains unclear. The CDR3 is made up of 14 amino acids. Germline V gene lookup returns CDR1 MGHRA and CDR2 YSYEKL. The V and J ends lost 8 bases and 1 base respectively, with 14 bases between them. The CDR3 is CASLLTLRNTEAFF. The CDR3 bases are TGCGCCAGCCTACTGACCTTAAGGAACACTGAAGCTTTCTTT.